This T cell receptor (beta chain) was profiled in a study of blood T cell repertoires in COVID-19. Study in general: COVID-19 samples collected from the United States, Italy and Spain covered acute and convalescent phases.

The repertoire was sequenced with immunoSEQ multiplex PCR; TCRdb's copy has only in-frame clones and lacks some. The top ten hold more than 4.5% of the sample, which has some 64,000 clones, roughly 72% seen once. Followed longitudinally, the Seattle patients had been enrolled during active infection. The V and J ends lost 10 bases and 6 bases, in that order; junction bases with no gene match: 11. CDR1 ENHRY and CDR2 SYGVKD come from the germline V gene. The CDR3 is 13 residues long. This TCR was recovered from a woman between 65 and 79 years old with COVID-19, enrolled during active disease. The V and J genes are TRBV10-3 and TRBJ1-1; 7 bases are shared with TRBD1. The sequencing input was peripheral blood. As DNA, the CDR3 is TGTGCCACAGGGGGACAGCCGGTTTCTGAAGCTTTCTTT. Protein: CATGGQPVSEAFF.